The 20 T cell receptor beta chains presented below share a single source sample, sequenced in a study of T cell changes during pregnancy in multiple sclerosis. Sequencing was performed with immunoSEQ multiplex PCR; in TCRdb, only in-frame clones are kept and a portion is missing. The table lists 85,000 to 100,000 clones, about 92% of them singletons, with approximately 2% in the top ten. The sequencing used peripheral blood, collected after pregnancy. The receptor source for this set is a female donor with multiple sclerosis, enrolled in a pregnancy study.

The genes are TRBV18 and TRBJ2-7; TRBD2 aligns across 9 bases. The length of the CDR3 is 15 residues. CDR1 and CDR2 from the germline V gene are KGHSH and LQKENI. The J segment lost 0 bases and the V segment lost 1 base, leaving 1 base of the junction unmatched. DNA for the CDR3: TGTGCCAGCTCACCACTAGCGGGAGCCTCCTACGAGCAGTACTTC. Its protein is CASSPLAGASYEQYF.

This sequence joins TRBV19 and TRBJ1-5; 8 bases align to TRBD1. There are 15 residues in the CDR3. V was clipped by 6 bases and J by 2 bases; unmatched bases: 6. Germline CDR1 is LNHDA and CDR2 is SQIVND (reference sequence). CDR3 sequence reads: CASRTPGQGNQPQHF. The CDR3 DNA sequence: TGTGCCAGTAGGACTCCGGGACAGGGCAATCAGCCCCAGCATTTT.

The rearrangement uses TRBV5-4 and TRBJ2-2; perhaps TRBD2 as D (8 bases). Germline CDR1 is SGHNT and CDR2 is YYREEE (reference sequence). The CDR3 has 17 residues. V lost 4 bases, J lost 5 bases, and 21 bases lay in between. The CDR3 sequence: CASSEGAGGVRTGELFF. The CDR3 nucleotides read TGTGCCAGCAGCGAGGGGGCGGGGGGAGTAAGGACCGGGGAGCTGTTTTTT.

The genes are TRBV5-8 and TRBJ2-1; the D gene is possibly TRBD2 (5 bases). This CDR3 is 13 amino acids long. V was pared by 2 bases and J by 9 bases, with 12 bases between. Germline V lookup: CDR1 SGHTS, CDR2 YDEGEE. This chain's CDR3 is CASSFGYGSEQFF. The CDR3 nucleotides read TGTGCCAGCAGCTTCGGGTATGGGAGTGAGCAGTTCTTC.

The V and J genes are TRBV2 and TRBJ1-1; a possible D gene is TRBD1 (5 bases). CDR1 is SNHLY and CDR2 is FYNNEI in the germline V gene. The germline V and J ends were trimmed by 8 bases and 0 bases, with 10 bases remaining between them. The CDR3 is 13 amino acids. CDR3 in amino acids: CASLQEMNTEAFF. The DNA of the CDR3 is TGTGCCAGCCTACAGGAAATGAACACTGAAGCTTTCTTT.

For the CDR3, the DNA is TGTGCCAGTAGCCGGCCAAAAGGTAACAGGGTGTTCTCACCCCTCCACTTT. Protein sequence: CASSRPKGNRVFSPLHF. V gene TRBV19 combines with J gene TRBJ1-6; D is possibly TRBD1 (6 bases). The CDR3 runs to 17 residues. Per germline, CDR1 LNHDA and CDR2 SQIVND (reference sequence). The V and J ends lost 6 bases and 10 bases respectively, with 25 bases between them.

J is TRBJ2-5 and V is TRBV6-1; D is unclear. V lost 1 base and J 0 bases, leaving 6 bases between the germline ends. The germline CDR1 and CDR2 sequences are MNHNS and SASEGT. This CDR3 has 14 residues. The CDR3 protein is CASSEDTYQETQYF. DNA of the CDR3: TGTGCCAGCAGTGAAGACACCTACCAAGAGACCCAGTACTTC.

The rearrangement uses TRBV4-1 and TRBJ2-1, with 10 bases lining up with TRBD1. From germline, CDR1 is MGHRA and CDR2 YSYEKL. The V gene end was trimmed by 3 bases and the J gene end by 0 bases; junction bases not matched to a gene: 11. This CDR3 has 19 amino acids. The CDR3 here is CASSHLPGQGLSSYNEQFF. CDR3 DNA sequence: TGCGCCAGCAGCCACTTACCGGGACAGGGGTTGAGCTCCTACAATGAGCAGTTCTTC.

This chain links TRBV5-6 with TRBJ1-2; D not resolved. The germline V gene has CDR1 SGHDT and CDR2 YYEEEE. Trimming removed 0 bases from V and 8 bases from J, with 11 bases in between. The CDR3 is made up of 13 amino acids. CDR3 DNA: TGTGCCAGCAGCTTGGAGGTGACGGGGGGCTACACCTTC. As protein: CASSLEVTGGYTF.

This chain uses TRBV7-9 with TRBJ2-7; 8 nucleotides agree with TRBD1. CDR3 length: 19 amino acids. The ends lost 0 bases at V and 2 bases at J; junction bases unmatched: 15. Germline CDR1 and CDR2: SEHNR and FQNEAQ (reference sequence). Here the CDR3 reads CASSLAIGIRDRGTYEQYF. CDR3 nucleotides: TGTGCCAGCAGCTTAGCGATCGGTATAAGAGACAGGGGCACCTACGAGCAGTACTTC.

The chain links TRBV5-4 to TRBJ1-2; possible D gene TRBD1, 5 bases. The germline V gene encodes CDR1 SGHNT and CDR2 YYREEE (reference sequence). This CDR3 is built from 12 residues. Trimming shortened V by 5 bases and J by 8 bases, and 13 bases separated the two germline ends. CDR3 bases: TGTGCCAGCAGTTCGGCGGGGGACGGCTACACCTTC. As protein: CASSSAGDGYTF. The variable domain in full, with the rest retrieved from reference TRBV5-4 and TRBJ1-2, is ETGVTQSPTHLIKTRGQQVTLRCSSQSGHNTVSWYQQALGQGPQFIFQYYREEENGRGNFPPRFSGLQFPNYSSELNVNALELDDSALYLCASSSAGDGYTFGSGTRLTVV.

This clone appeared a single time. This chain uses TRBV6-5 with TRBJ2-7; D unclear. V was cut by 0 bases and J by 0 bases, with 6 bases left in between. The CDR3 spans 14 residues. CDR1 MNHEY and CDR2 SVGAGI come from the germline V gene. As DNA, the CDR3 is TGTGCCAGCAGTTACTCTGAGATCTCCTACGAGCAGTACTTC. This codes for CASSYSEISYEQYF.

The chain couples TRBV6-6 to TRBJ1-1; 7 bases line up with TRBD1. This CDR3 has 15 residues. Germline trimming cut 3 bases from V and 4 bases from J; bases unmatched to any gene: 8. The germline V gene has CDR1 MNHNY and CDR2 SVGAGI (reference sequence). The CDR3 DNA follows: TGTGCCAGCAGTTATGTAAAAGGGGGCACCACTGAAGCTTTCTTT. Protein sequence: CASSYVKGGTTEAFF.

The chain is built from TRBV7-9 and TRBJ2-2; tentatively, D is TRBD1 (6 bases). Germline CDR1 SEHNR, CDR2 FQNEAQ (reference sequence). The CDR3 runs to 16 residues. Trimming left V 3 bases short and J 5 bases short, with 16 bases between. The chain's CDR3 is CASSFRQDSGTGELFF. Written as DNA, the CDR3 is TGTGCCAGCAGCTTTAGACAGGACTCGGGAACCGGGGAGCTGTTTTTT.

The chain recombines TRBV9 with TRBJ2-7, with a tentative D call TRBD2 (5 bases). CDR3 length: 16 residues. Germline V gene data show CDR1 as SGDLS and CDR2 as YYNGEE. Trimming left V 0 bases short and J 3 bases short, with 16 bases between. The CDR3 here is CASSVDSRADHYEQYF. DNA for the CDR3: TGTGCCAGCAGCGTAGATTCTAGAGCGGACCACTACGAGCAGTACTTC. The full variable domain, completed using reference TRBV9 and TRBJ2-7, is DSGVTQTPKHLITATGQRVTLRCSPRSGDLSVYWYQQSLDQGLQFLIQYYNGEERAKGNILERFSAQQFPDLHSELNLSSLELGDSALYFCASSVDSRADHYEQYFGPGTRLTVT.

The CDR3 reads CASSLGGGTDNEQFF. CDR3 DNA: TGTGCCAGCAGCTTAGGCGGGGGAACTGACAATGAGCAGTTCTTC. This chain uses TRBV7-6 with TRBJ2-1, with 7 bases matching TRBD2. J gave up 5 bases and V 1 base, and 5 bases lay outside the gene matches. The germline V gene has CDR1 SGHVS and CDR2 FNYEAQ. This CDR3 comprises 15 residues. Variable domain in full (rest from reference TRBV7-6 and TRBJ2-1): GAGVSQSPRYKVTKRGQDVALRCDPISGHVSLYWYRQALGQGPEFLTYFNYEAQQDKSGLPNDRFSAERPEGSISTLTIQRTEQRDSAMYRCASSLGGGTDNEQFFGPGTRLTVL.

This chain links TRBV5-6 with TRBJ1-3; D unresolved. Germline V lookup: CDR1 SGHDT, CDR2 YYEEEE. This CDR3 has 15 residues. Deletions cut 7 bases from V and 4 bases from J, with 18 bases between. The CDR3 sequence is CASSQNTELGNTIYF. CDR3 in DNA: TGTGCCAGCTCTCAAAACACAGAGCTAGGAAACACCATATATTTT.

This chain joins TRBV9 and TRBJ1-3; TRBD1 is a possible D gene (5 bases). The CDR3 spans 15 residues. V was shortened by 0 bases and J by 5 bases, with 12 bases between the two germline ends. Germline CDR1 SGDLS, CDR2 YYNGEE. The CDR3 DNA follows: TGTGCCAGCAGCGTAGATGAAAGGGGCCGAAACACCATATATTTT. Encoded protein: CASSVDERGRNTIYF.

J is TRBJ1-2 and V is TRBV5-4; the D is unclear. Germline V gene sequence: CDR1 SGHNT, CDR2 YYREEE (reference sequence). Trimming left V 0 bases short and J 6 bases short, with 12 bases between. The CDR3 contains 14 residues. The CDR3 loop reads CASSLVDPGDGYTF. The CDR3 DNA sequence: TGTGCCAGCAGCTTGGTGGACCCCGGGGATGGCTACACCTTC.

The rearrangement links TRBV4-2 to TRBJ1-1; D is possibly TRBD1 (6 bases). Germline CDR1 and CDR2: LGHNA and YNFKEQ. The CDR3 runs to 16 residues. Deletions cut 5 bases from V and 4 bases from J, with 20 bases between. In DNA form, the CDR3 reads TGTGCCAGCAGCTCAAATCCTACAGGGTTGGGCACTGAAGCTTTCTTT. Translating it yields CASSSNPTGLGTEAFF.